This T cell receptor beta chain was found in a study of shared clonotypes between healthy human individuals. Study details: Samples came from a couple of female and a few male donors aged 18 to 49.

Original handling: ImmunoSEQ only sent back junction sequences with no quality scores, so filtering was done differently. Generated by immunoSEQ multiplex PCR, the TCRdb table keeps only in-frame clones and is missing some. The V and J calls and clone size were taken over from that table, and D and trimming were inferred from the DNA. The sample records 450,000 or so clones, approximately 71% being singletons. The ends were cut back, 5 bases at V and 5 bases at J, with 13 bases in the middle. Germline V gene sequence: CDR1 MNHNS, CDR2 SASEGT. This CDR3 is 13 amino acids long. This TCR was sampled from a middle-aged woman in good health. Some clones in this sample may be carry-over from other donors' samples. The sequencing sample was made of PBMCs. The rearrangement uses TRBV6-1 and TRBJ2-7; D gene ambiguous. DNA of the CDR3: TGTGCCAGCAGTAAGGGTCTAACCGACGAGCAGTACTTC. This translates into CASSKGLTDEQYF.